This T cell receptor beta chain was obtained from a study of shared clonotypes between healthy human individuals. Study conclusions and caveats: Larger estimated richness was generally recorded for naive subsets relative to memory subsets.

On this clone itself: Its antigen is not identified.

Here immunoSEQ multiplex PCR was the method, and the copy in TCRdb shows in-frame clones only, minus some. Among 1,400,000 or so clones listed, approximately 98.5% were seen once. This receptor was obtained from a man aged 30 to 45 in good health. The material sequenced was naive CD4+ T cells sorted from blood. Subset noted: CD45RA+ positively selected.

The CDR3 coding sequence is TGTGCCAGCAGCCAGACTAGCGTCGATGAGCAGTTCTTC. Amino acid sequence: CASSQTSVDEQFF. The J gene is TRBJ2-1, the V gene TRBV7-9; 8 positions match TRBD2. The V and J ends lost 5 bases and 8 bases, in that order; junction bases with no gene match: 5. The CDR3 covers 13 residues. Per the germline V gene, CDR1 is SEHNR and CDR2 is FQNEAQ (reference sequence).